This T cell receptor beta chain was recorded in a study of blood T cell repertoires in COVID-19. Study-wide context: The samples span acute and convalescent COVID-19 from the United States, Italy and Spain. Nucleic acid was either cDNA or gDNA, and it came from T cells, B-cell-depleted T cells, or PBMCs.

Germline V gene data show CDR1 as LNHDA and CDR2 as SQIVND (reference sequence). V lost 4 bases and J 2 bases, leaving 15 bases between the germline ends. There are 15 residues in the CDR3. The Seattle site enrolled patients during active infection and followed them longitudinally. In the study's own analysis: Cell counts per sample came from amplifying reference gene primers. Some clones are missing from TCRdb's copy, which holds only in-frame ones; the method was immunoSEQ multiplex PCR. V, J and clone size are taken as reported in that table, and D and trimming were inferred from the DNA itself. The table records some 190,000 clones, roughly 81% of them present only once.

The receptor was derived from a woman between 40 and 50 years old with COVID-19, enrolled during active disease. The chain recombines TRBV19 with TRBJ2-7, with D possibly being TRBD1 (6 bases). Input material: peripheral blood. The CDR3 DNA sequence: TGTGCCAGTAGTACCGGGACATTTACAGCCTACGAGCAGTACTTC. Encoded protein: CASSTGTFTAYEQYF.